This entry concerns a single T cell receptor (beta chain). This clonotype was recorded a few times. Its antigen target is currently unknown. Base qualities are not at hand, and no much larger clone is one base apart. The source of the sample is a study of immune reconstitution after stem cell transplant in scleroderma (dated by TCRdb to the late 2010s). CDR1 SGHTA and CDR2 FQGNSA are derived from the germline V gene. V is reduced by 5 bases and J by 6 bases, leaving a spacing of 17 bases between them. Measured from the cysteine to the phenylalanine, the CDR3 is 15 residues long. Only the CDR3 portion is preserved as DNA: 45 bases, with reading frame beginning at the first base. Receptor amplification or capture employed RT-PCR. TCRdb names Illumina MiSeq as the instrument used. TCRdb itself trimmed the public reads at Q25 with fastp, ran MiXCR and retained productive beta chains. Each CDR3 protein appears once, grouped with its most common genes and DNA. The sample table holds approximately 3,500 distinct CDR3 sequences, of which approximately 5.4% were seen once. 15% of the sample belongs to the ten largest clones.

The clonotype was recovered from a female donor with systemic sclerosis. Sampling was done before or after autologous hematopoietic stem cell transplantation (not recorded which). The chain links TRBV7-2 with TRBJ1-5, with TRBD1 as a weak D call on 6 bases. CDR3 region: CASSLHRGASQPQHF. The sequenced DNA is TGTGCCAGCAGCCTGCATCGGGGGGCCAGTCAGCCCCAGCATTTT.